Sequencing of this TCR beta chain was carried out in a study of T-cell memory formation after mild COVID-19. General observations from the study: Some clones that responded turned up in pre-infection memory, which suggests that cross-reactive memory joined in. Later expanders leaned toward CD4+, whereas clones contracting from day 15 to 85 were balanced CD4/CD8.

This clonotype came up many times. Its target is not known. V dropped 0 bases and J dropped 0 bases, with 6 bases sitting between them. This CDR3 has 16 residues. CDR1 is LGHNA, CDR2 YSLEER, per germline. MiXCR, applied by TCRdb to the 5' RACE reads, yields one record per CDR3 protein. The sample contains 300,000 to 350,000 distinct CDR3 sequences, 14% of which appear only once. The TCR sequence derives from a man between 18 and 29 years old who had mild COVID-19 (a few samples of this study predate the infection). Cell type and time point are not known. The rearrangement links TRBV4-3 to TRBJ2-6, with D possibly matching TRBD1 (6 bases). Source material: PBMCs or a T cell subset sorted from them (not recorded which). The CDR3 spells CASSQETGSGANVLTF. DNA of the CDR3: TGCGCCAGCAGCCAAGAGACAGGCTCTGGGGCCAACGTCCTGACTTTC.